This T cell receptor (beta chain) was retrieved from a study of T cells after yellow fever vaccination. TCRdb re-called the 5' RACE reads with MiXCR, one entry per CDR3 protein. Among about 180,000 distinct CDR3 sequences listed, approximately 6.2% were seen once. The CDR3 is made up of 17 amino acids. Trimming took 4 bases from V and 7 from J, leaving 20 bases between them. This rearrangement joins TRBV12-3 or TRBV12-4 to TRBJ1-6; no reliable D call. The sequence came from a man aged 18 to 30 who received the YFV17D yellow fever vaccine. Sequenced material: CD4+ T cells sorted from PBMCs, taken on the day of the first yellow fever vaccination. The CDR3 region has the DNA TGTGCCAGCAGTTGGGCTTTAACTGCCTTGGGGAATTCACCCCTCCACTTT. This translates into CASSWALTALGNSPLHF.